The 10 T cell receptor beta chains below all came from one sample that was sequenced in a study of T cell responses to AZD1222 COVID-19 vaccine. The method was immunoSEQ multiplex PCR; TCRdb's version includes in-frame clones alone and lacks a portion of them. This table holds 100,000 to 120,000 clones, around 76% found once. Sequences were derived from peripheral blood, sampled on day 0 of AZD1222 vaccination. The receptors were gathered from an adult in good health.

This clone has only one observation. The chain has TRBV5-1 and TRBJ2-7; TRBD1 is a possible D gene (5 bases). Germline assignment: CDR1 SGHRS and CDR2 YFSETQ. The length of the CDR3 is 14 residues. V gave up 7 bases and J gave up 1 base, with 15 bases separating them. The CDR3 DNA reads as TGCGCCAGCCGCGCCCCCGACAGTTCCTACGAGCAGTACTTC. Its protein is CASRAPDSSYEQYF.

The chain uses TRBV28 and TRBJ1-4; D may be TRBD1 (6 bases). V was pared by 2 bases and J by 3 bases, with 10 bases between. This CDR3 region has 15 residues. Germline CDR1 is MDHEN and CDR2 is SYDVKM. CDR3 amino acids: CASSLRGASNEKLFF. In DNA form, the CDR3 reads TGTGCCAGCAGTTTACGGGGGGCGTCTAATGAAAAACTGTTTTTT.

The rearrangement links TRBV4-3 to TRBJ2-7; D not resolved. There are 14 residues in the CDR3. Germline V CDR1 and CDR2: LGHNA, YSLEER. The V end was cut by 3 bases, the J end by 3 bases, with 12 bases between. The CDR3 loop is CASSHLSGDYEQYF. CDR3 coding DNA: TGCGCCAGCAGCCATCTCAGTGGGGACTACGAGCAGTACTTC.

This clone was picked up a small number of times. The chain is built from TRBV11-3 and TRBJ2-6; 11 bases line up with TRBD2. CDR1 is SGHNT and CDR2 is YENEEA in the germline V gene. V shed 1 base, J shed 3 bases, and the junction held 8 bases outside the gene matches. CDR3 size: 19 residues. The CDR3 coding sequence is TGTGCCAGCAGCTTAGGAACGGGACTAGCGGCTTTTGGGGCCAACGTCCTGACTTTC. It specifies CASSLGTGLAAFGANVLTF. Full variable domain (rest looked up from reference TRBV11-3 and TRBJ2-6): EAGVVQSPRYKIIEKKQPVAFWCNPISGHNTLYWYLQNLGQGPELLIRYENEEAVDDSQLPKDRFSAERLKGVDSTLKIQPAELGDSAVYLCASSLGTGLAAFGANVLTFGAGSRLTVL.

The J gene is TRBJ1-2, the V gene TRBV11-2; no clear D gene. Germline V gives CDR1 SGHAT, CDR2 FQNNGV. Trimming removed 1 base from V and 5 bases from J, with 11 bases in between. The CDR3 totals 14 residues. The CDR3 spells CASSLGWREYGYTF. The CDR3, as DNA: TGTGCCAGCAGCTTAGGGTGGCGAGAATATGGCTACACCTTC.

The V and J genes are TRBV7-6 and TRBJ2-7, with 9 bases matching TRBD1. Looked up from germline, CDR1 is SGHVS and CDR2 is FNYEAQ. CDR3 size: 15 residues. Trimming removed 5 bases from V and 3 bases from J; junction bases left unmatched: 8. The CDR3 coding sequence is TGTGCCAGCAGCCCGGGAAGGACAGGGGACTACGAGCAGTACTTC. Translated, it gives CASSPGRTGDYEQYF.

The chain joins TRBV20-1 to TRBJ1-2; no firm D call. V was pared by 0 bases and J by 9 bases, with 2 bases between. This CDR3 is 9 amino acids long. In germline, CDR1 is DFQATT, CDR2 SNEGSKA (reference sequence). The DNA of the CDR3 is TGCAGTGCTAGAGACCGCTACACCTTC. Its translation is CSARDRYTF.

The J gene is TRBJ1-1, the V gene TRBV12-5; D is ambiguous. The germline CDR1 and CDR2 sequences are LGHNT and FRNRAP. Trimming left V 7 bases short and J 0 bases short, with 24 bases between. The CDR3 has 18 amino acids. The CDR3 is CASEKHSGLTLMNTEAFF. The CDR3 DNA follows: TGTGCTAGTGAGAAACATTCAGGACTGACACTGATGAACACTGAAGCTTTCTTT.

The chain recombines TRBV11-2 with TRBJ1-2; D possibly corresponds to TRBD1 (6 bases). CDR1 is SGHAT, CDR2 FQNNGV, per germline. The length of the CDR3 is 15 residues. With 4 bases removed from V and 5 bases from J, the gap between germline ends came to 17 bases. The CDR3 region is CASSSRTARSYGYTF. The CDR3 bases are TGTGCCAGCAGCTCCAGGACAGCCCGGAGTTATGGCTACACCTTC. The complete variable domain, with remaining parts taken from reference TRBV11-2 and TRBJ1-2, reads EAGVAQSPRYKIIEKRQSVAFWCNPISGHATLYWYQQILGQGPKLLIQFQNNGVVDDSQLPKDRFSAERLKGVDSTLKIQPAKLEDSAVYLCASSSRTARSYGYTFGSGTRLTVV.

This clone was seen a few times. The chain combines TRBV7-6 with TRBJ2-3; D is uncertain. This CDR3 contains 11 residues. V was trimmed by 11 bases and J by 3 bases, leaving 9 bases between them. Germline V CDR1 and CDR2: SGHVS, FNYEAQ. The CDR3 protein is CAATLTDTQYF. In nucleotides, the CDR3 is TGTGCCGCGACCCTTACAGATACGCAGTATTTT.